One T cell receptor (beta chain) is described in this entry. This sample was taken from a study of T-cell memory formation after mild COVID-19. Study information: Clustering of TCRs was largely donor specific.

Looked up from germline, CDR1 is SGHVS and CDR2 is FNYEAQ. Trimming removed 4 bases from V and 2 bases from J; junction bases left unmatched: 6. CDR3 length equals 15 residues. TCRdb independently ran MiXCR on the 5' RACE reads; one entry per CDR3 protein. The sample lists more than 110,000 distinct CDR3 sequences, roughly a quarter occurring once. Sequencing was done on a sample of PBMCs or a T cell subset sorted from them (not recorded which). The chain couples TRBV7-6 to TRBJ2-3; TRBD2 matches 7 bases. This sequence was found in an adult woman who had mild COVID-19 (a few samples of this study predate the infection). Cell type and time point are not known. The CDR3 loop is CASSSPGGLTDTQYF. In nucleotides, the CDR3 is TGTGCCAGCAGCTCACCGGGGGGTCTCACAGATACGCAGTATTTT.